This T cell receptor (beta chain) was identified during a study of blood T cell repertoires in COVID-19. Original analysis: Reference gene primer amplification in the assay estimated nucleated cell counts. Clones were sequenced by immunoSEQ multiplex PCR, and TCRdb holds only the in-frame ones, with some missing. V and J calls and clone size are given by that table; D and trimming were obtained from the DNA. Among roughly 240,000 clones listed, about four fifths were seen once. Germline CDR1 SEHNR, CDR2 FQNEAQ (reference sequence). V was clipped by 5 bases and J by 4 bases; unmatched bases: 17. The CDR3 loop spans 18 amino acids.

This receptor was identified in a woman in her 70s with acute or convalescent COVID-19. The V and J genes are TRBV7-9 and TRBJ2-7; the match to TRBD1 covers 10 bases. Sequencing was carried out using peripheral blood. CDR3 region: CASSPRGGRGQGTYEQYF. The CDR3 DNA is TGTGCCAGCAGCCCCCGGGGGGGTAGGGGACAGGGGACATACGAGCAGTACTTC.